Following are 20 T cell receptor beta chains from one sample sequenced in a study of cytomegalovirus exposure and HLA in healthy donors. The study ran its PCR with 60 Vbeta and 13 Jbeta primers. Sequencing used immunoSEQ multiplex PCR; TCRdb keeps in-frame clones, though not all of them. The sample carries around 200,000 clones, under 85% recorded once. The specimen was PBMCs. Every receptor here comes from a woman in her fifties or sixties in good health and CMV-seropositive.

In this sample, this clone turned up a few times. The gene calls are TRBV28 and TRBJ1-2, with D maybe TRBD1 (6 bases). From germline, CDR1 is MDHEN and CDR2 SYDVKM. The CDR3 runs to 17 residues. Trimming removed 5 bases at V and 1 base at J, with 20 bases between. The CDR3, as DNA: TGTGCCAGCAGTCTCTCCCCGTCGGGGGGGCTTAACTATGGCTACACCTTC. It translates to CASSLSPSGGLNYGYTF.

This chain connects TRBV5-1 to TRBJ2-2; D unclear. Germline V gives CDR1 SGHRS, CDR2 YFSETQ. Trimming stripped 0 bases from V and 0 bases from J, with 9 bases between. The CDR3 runs 16 residues. The CDR3 coding sequence is TGCGCCAGCAGCTTGGTTGTCCCCTCGAACACCGGGGAGCTGTTTTTT. It codes for CASSLVVPSNTGELFF. The full variable domain, completed using reference TRBV5-1 and TRBJ2-2, is KAGVTQTPRYLIKTRGQQVTLSCSPISGHRSVSWYQQTPGQGLQFLFEYFSETQRNKGNFPGRFSGRQFSNSRSEMNVSTLELGDSALYLCASSLVVPSNTGELFFGEGSRLTVL.

Remarks on this clone: Compared with germline, one end of the junction differs, possibly owing to a read error. The chain carries TRBV18 and TRBJ1-3, with 11 bases fitting TRBD1. From germline, CDR1 is KGHSH and CDR2 LQKENI. The CDR3 covers 15 residues. The CDR3, as DNA: TGTGCCAGCTCACGGACAGGGGGCTATGGAAGCACCATATATTTT. Amino acid sequence: CASSRTGGYGSTIYF.

This clone was seen just once. The rearrangement links TRBV5-1 to TRBJ1-1; 7 nucleotides agree with TRBD1. The CDR3 is made up of 15 amino acids. Trimming removed 0 bases from V and 2 bases from J; junction bases left unmatched: 4. CDR1 and CDR2 from the germline V gene are SGHRS and YFSETQ. CDR3 sequence: CASSLGGQRNTEAFF. The CDR3 coding sequence is TGCGCCAGCAGCTTGGGGGGACAGAGAAACACTGAAGCTTTCTTT.

V is TRBV6-5 and J is TRBJ2-7; 7 bases match TRBD1. V shed 0 bases, J shed 3 bases, and the junction held 5 bases outside the gene matches. The CDR3 consists of 15 residues. From germline, CDR1 is MNHEY and CDR2 SVGAGI. The CDR3 DNA sequence: TGTGCCAGCAGTTACTCCGCAGGGGACAGCTACGAGCAGTACTTC. Its protein product is CASSYSAGDSYEQYF.

The chain recombines TRBV19 with TRBJ2-7; TRBD2 matches at 7 bases. Germline CDR1 LNHDA, CDR2 SQIVND (reference sequence). With 3 bases clipped from V and 6 bases from J, the junction kept 8 bases outside the gene matches. The CDR3 runs 14 residues. CDR3 in DNA: TGTGCCAGTAGTATTCAGGGAGGGTTCGCCGAGCAGTACTTC. Amino acid sequence: CASSIQGGFAEQYF. Full variable domain (rest looked up from reference TRBV19 and TRBJ2-7): DGGITQSPKYLFRKEGQNVTLSCEQNLNHDAMYWYRQDPGQGLRLIYYSQIVNDFQKGDIAEGYSVSREKKESFPLTVTSAQKNPTAFYLCASSIQGGFAEQYFGPGTRLTVT.

As to this clone: Other nucleotide sequences in the sample specify the same CDR3. The chain employs TRBV11-1 and TRBJ1-1, with a weak D call TRBD1 (6 bases). The CDR3 sequence is 13 residues long. Trimming pared 5 bases from V and 1 base from J, leaving 8 bases between. CDR1 and CDR2 (germline): SGHAT, FQDESV (reference sequence). The CDR3, as DNA: TGTGCCAGCAGCCTGGACAGGAACACTGAAGCTTTCTTT. Its translation: CASSLDRNTEAFF.

The chain has TRBV12-5 and TRBJ2-6; 8 positions agree with TRBD1. The CDR3 runs 17 residues. V lost 2 bases and J lost 0; bases outside the gene matches: 3. CDR1 and CDR2 from the germline V gene are LGHNT and FRNRAP. In DNA, the CDR3 is TGTGCTAGTGGTTTGATGGGACAGGCCTCTGGGGCCAACGTCCTGACTTTC. Amino acids: CASGLMGQASGANVLTF.

This clone was observed a handful of times. The rearrangement uses TRBV6-1 and TRBJ2-3; 9 bases are a match to TRBD1. The germline V gene has CDR1 MNHNS and CDR2 SASEGT. V shed 3 bases, J shed 3 bases, and the junction held 4 bases outside the gene matches. This CDR3 region has 15 residues. The CDR3 DNA reads TGTGCCAGCAGTGACGGGGACAGGGTAACAGATACGCAGTATTTT. This gives the protein CASSDGDRVTDTQYF.

The chain employs TRBV7-9 and TRBJ2-1; 10 bases map to TRBD2. Trimming removed 3 bases from V and 8 bases from J; junction bases left unmatched: 7. The CDR3 consists of 15 residues. Germline V gene data show CDR1 as SEHNR and CDR2 as FQNEAQ (reference sequence). The CDR3 coding sequence is TGTGCCAGCAGCTTCCAGCGGGGGGGCATCCATGAGCAGTTCTTC. Translating gives CASSFQRGGIHEQFF.

This clone has only one observation. The chain couples TRBV7-2 to TRBJ1-1, with D perhaps matching TRBD1 (5 bases). V was cut by 5 bases and J by 5 bases, with 18 bases left in between. This CDR3 comprises 15 residues. Germline V gene data show CDR1 as SGHTA and CDR2 as FQGNSA. In nucleotides, the CDR3 is TGTGCCAGCAGCCCGGCGGAGGGGTGGGGGACTGAAGCTTTCTTT. This codes for CASSPAEGWGTEAFF. The full variable domain, its missing parts supplied by reference TRBV7-2 and TRBJ1-1, is GAGVSQSPSNKVTEKGKDVELRCDPISGHTALYWYRQSLGQGLEFLIYFQGNSAPDKSGLPSDRFSAERTGGSVSTLTIQRTQQEDSAVYLCASSPAEGWGTEAFFGQGTRLTVV.

The chain links TRBV18 to TRBJ1-3; 7 bases are a match to TRBD1. This CDR3 is built from 15 residues. J was trimmed by 2 bases and V by 5 bases; bases with no gene match: 6. Germline CDR1 reads KGHSH; CDR2 reads LQKENI. CDR3 sequence: CASSTGTEPGNTIYF. In DNA, the CDR3 is TGTGCCAGCTCAACCGGGACAGAGCCTGGAAACACCATATATTTT.

The sample holds many counts of this clone. Additional DNA sequences in this sample encode the identical CDR3. The chain uses TRBV9 and TRBJ1-1; a possible D gene is TRBD1 (5 bases). Germline V lookup: CDR1 SGDLS, CDR2 YYNGEE. There are 13 residues in the CDR3. V was pared by 2 bases and J by 0 bases, with 5 bases between. This chain's CDR3 is CASSVDMNTEAFF. The DNA of the CDR3 is TGTGCCAGCAGCGTGGACATGAACACTGAAGCTTTCTTT.

V and J are TRBV6-1 and TRBJ1-5; 9 nucleotides align to TRBD1. Germline lookup yields CDR1 MNHNS and CDR2 SASEGT. This CDR3 comprises 15 residues. The CDR3 reads CAVAFGTGISQPQHF. As DNA, the CDR3 is TGTGCAGTAGCGTTTGGGACAGGGATCTCTCAGCCCCAGCATTTT.

The chain is built from TRBV15 and TRBJ1-6; no reliable D call. Germline V gene data show CDR1 as LNHNV and CDR2 as YYDKDF (reference sequence). The V end lost 0 bases, the J end lost 7 bases, and 7 bases lay between the germline ends. The CDR3 length is 14 residues. The CDR3 protein is CATSRDQANSPLHF. The CDR3 DNA sequence: TGTGCCACCAGCAGAGATCAAGCGAATTCACCCCTCCACTTT.

This clone was counted a few times. DNA of the CDR3: TGTGCCAGCACAGGGTCCTCTATTTCACCCCTCCACTTT. Protein sequence: CASTGSSISPLHF. The chain uses TRBV10-3 and TRBJ1-6; tentative D call: TRBD1 (6 bases). Deletions cut 10 bases from V and 9 bases from J, with 16 bases between. Germline V lookup: CDR1 ENHRY, CDR2 SYGVKD. The CDR3 totals 13 residues.

This clone was observed a few times. The chain recombines TRBV19 with TRBJ1-1, with 9 bases fitting TRBD1. Trimming removed 3 bases from V and 7 bases from J; junction bases left unmatched: 3. Germline assignment: CDR1 LNHDA and CDR2 SQIVND (reference sequence). The CDR3 sequence is 13 residues long. The CDR3, as DNA: TGTGCCAGTAGTATGGAGGGACAGGGTGAAGCTTTCTTT. Its translation: CASSMEGQGEAFF.

The CDR3 DNA reads as TGTGCCAGCAGCCTGACCCGACAGGGAGTGGGGAGAGCTTTCTTT. Protein product: CASSLTRQGVGRAFF. The V and J genes are TRBV7-2 and TRBJ1-1; 7 positions agree with TRBD1. This CDR3 is 15 amino acids long. V shed 5 bases, J shed 10 bases, and the junction held 16 bases outside the gene matches. Germline values: CDR1 SGHTA, CDR2 FQGNSA.

As regards this clone: The junction departs from germline at one end; a sequencing error may be responsible. The chain's CDR3 is CASSQDHAANAEAFF. In DNA, the CDR3 is TGCGCCAGCAGCCAAGATCATGCAGCGAACGCTGAAGCTTTCTTT. The V gene is TRBV4-3, the J gene TRBJ1-1, with D hard to call. The CDR3 has 15 residues. CDR1 is LGHNA, CDR2 YSLEER, per germline.

This sequence joins TRBV15 and TRBJ2-2, with TRBD1 matching 9 bases. The length of the CDR3 is 15 residues. CDR1 is LNHNV and CDR2 is YYDKDF in the germline V gene (reference sequence). After removal of 8 bases from V and 3 bases from J, the junction contained 7 bases not matched to a gene. In nucleotides, the CDR3 is TGTGCCACCCGAAACAGGGGGCTCGACACCGGGGAGCTGTTTTTT. Translation: CATRNRGLDTGELFF.